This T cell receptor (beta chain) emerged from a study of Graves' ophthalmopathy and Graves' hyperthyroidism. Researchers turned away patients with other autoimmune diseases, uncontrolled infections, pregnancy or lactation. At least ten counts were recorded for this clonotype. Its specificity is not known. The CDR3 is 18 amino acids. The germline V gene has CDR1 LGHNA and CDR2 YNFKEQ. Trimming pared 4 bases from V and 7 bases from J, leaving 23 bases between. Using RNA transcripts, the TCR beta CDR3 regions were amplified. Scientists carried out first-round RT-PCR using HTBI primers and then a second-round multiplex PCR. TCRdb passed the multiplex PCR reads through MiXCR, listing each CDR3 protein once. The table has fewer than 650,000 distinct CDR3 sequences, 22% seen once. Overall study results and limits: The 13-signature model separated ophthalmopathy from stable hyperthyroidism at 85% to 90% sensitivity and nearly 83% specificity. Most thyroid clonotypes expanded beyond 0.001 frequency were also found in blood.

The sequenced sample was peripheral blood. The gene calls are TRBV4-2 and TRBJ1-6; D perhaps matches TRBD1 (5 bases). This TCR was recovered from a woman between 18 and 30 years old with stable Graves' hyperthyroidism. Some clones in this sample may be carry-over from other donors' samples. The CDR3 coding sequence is TGTGCCAGCAGCCGAAATGGCCTCCGGGACGGACTAAATTCACCCCTCCACTTT. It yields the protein CASSRNGLRDGLNSPLHF.